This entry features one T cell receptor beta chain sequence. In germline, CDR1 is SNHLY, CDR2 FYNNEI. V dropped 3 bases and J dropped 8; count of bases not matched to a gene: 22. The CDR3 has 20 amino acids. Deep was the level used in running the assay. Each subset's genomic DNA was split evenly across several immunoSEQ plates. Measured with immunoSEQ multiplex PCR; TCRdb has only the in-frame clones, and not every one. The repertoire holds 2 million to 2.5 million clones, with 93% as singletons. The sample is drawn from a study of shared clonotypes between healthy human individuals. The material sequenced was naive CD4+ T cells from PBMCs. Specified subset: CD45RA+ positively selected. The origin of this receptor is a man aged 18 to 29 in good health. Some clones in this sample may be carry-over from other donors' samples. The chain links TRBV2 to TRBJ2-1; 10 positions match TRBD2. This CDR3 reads CASSDLVGGLTSGNTHEQFF. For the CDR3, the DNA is TGTGCCAGCAGTGATTTGGTAGGGGGCTTAACTAGCGGGAATACCCATGAGCAGTTCTTC. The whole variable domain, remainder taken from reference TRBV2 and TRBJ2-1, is EPEVTQTPSHQVTQMGQEVILRCVPISNHLYFYWYRQILGQKVEFLVSFYNNEISEKSEIFDDQFSVERPDGSNFTLKIRSTKLEDSAMYFCASSDLVGGLTSGNTHEQFFGPGTRLTVL.